This T cell receptor beta chain was captured by sequencing in a study of blood T cell repertoires in COVID-19. On the study more broadly: Samples of COVID-19 (acute and convalescent) were obtained from the United States, Italy and Spain. From T cells, B-cell-depleted T cells, or PBMCs came the material, which was cDNA or gDNA.

TCRdb keeps only in-frame clones here, not all; method: immunoSEQ multiplex PCR. The sample has approximately 50,000 clones, 75% to 95% seen once. This TCR derives from a man in his fifties with active COVID-19. Sequenced: peripheral blood.

The CDR3 reads CASSNTDTEAFF. CDR3 nucleotide sequence: TGTGCCAGCAGCAACACCGACACTGAAGCTTTCTTT. The rearrangement links TRBV9 to TRBJ1-1, with no clear D. V was cut by 4 bases and J by 3 bases, with 7 bases left in between. Germline V gene sequence: CDR1 SGDLS, CDR2 YYNGEE. The CDR3 runs to 12 residues.